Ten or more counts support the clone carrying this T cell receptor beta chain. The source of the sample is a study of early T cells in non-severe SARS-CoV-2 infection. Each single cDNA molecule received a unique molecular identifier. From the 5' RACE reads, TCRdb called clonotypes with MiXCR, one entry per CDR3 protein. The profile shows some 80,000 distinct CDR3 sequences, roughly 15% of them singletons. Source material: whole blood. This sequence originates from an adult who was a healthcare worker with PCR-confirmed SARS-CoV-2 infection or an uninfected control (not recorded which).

CDR3 nucleotide sequence: TGTGCCAGCTCACCGGGCAGGAGCTCCTACGAGCAGTACTTC. Translation gives CASSPGRSSYEQYF. V gene TRBV18 combines with J gene TRBJ2-7, with D hard to call. There are 14 residues in the CDR3. Germline V gives CDR1 KGHSH, CDR2 LQKENI. The V and J ends lost 3 bases and 0 bases respectively, with 9 bases between them.